This T cell receptor beta chain was found in a study of regulatory T cells in long-lasting Graves disease. With respect to this clonotype: Its antigen remains unidentified.

Regarding the study as a whole: Repertoires from persistent disease leaned toward TRBV28, TRBJ1-2 and TRBJ2-5. Persistent patients had more shared public clonotypes (about 2,800) than new patients (approximately 920).

Building the TCR beta libraries relied on iRepertoire HTBI primers, and CDR3 regions underwent Arm-PCR. TCRdb re-called the multiplex PCR reads with MiXCR, one entry per CDR3 protein. Of approximately 440,000 distinct CDR3 sequences in the sample, around 15% are singletons; the top ten hold over 9%. Time point meaning: newly diagnosed GD, antithyroid drugs for less than 3 months. PBMC-extracted RNA yielded the TCR library. Germline CDR1 is SGHRS and CDR2 is YFSETQ. The CDR3 covers 16 residues. V was trimmed by 0 bases and J by 0 bases, leaving 9 bases between them. These data were also reused for a study on T cells in Graves' hyperthyroidism and ophthalmopathy. As reported in that work: Those with hyperthyroidism were 18 to 65 years old, newly diagnosed, and ill for under 2 months. Orbital computed tomography, thyroid ultrasound, serum thyroxine and TRAb, and clinical symptoms together informed the diagnoses.

The chain joins TRBV5-1 to TRBJ2-2; D might be TRBD1 (6 bases). The origin of this receptor is a man aged 40-50 years with Graves disease. Specimen: peripheral blood mononuclear cells (PBMCs), collected at new diagnosis, from a patient treated with antithyroid drugs. CDR3 DNA: TGCGCCAGCAGCTTGGACAGGGTTACGAACACCGGGGAGCTGTTTTTT. Translation gives CASSLDRVTNTGELFF.